These T cell receptor beta chains were read from a single sample in a study of CD8+CD57+ T cells in acquired aplastic anemia. Each CDR3 protein is one row after TCRdb ran MiXCR on the reads. The sample lists more than 150,000 distinct CDR3 sequences; just over 45% were seen once. Source material: sorted CD4+, CD8+, or CD8+CD57+ T cells (not recorded which) from PBMCs. The receptor source for this set is a human donor in good health. Each CDR3 is given with its conserved first and last residue. The order of the fields is V gene, J gene, CDR3 protein.

>TRBV6-1|TRBJ2-5
CASTRQPRETQYF
>TRBV19|TRBJ1-1
CATRIDRSLNTEAFF
>TRBV10-3|TRBJ2-5
CAISLGTAGETQYF
>TRBV15|TRBJ2-7
CATSSPRRDRFPNEQYF
>TRBV3-1|TRBJ2-3
CASSQDRVRNTQYF
>TRBV19|TRBJ1-5
CASRDRVRNQPQHF
>TRBV4-2|TRBJ2-1
CASSQERPGLAGVRSYNEQFF
>TRBV7-2|-
CASSPSVYEQYF
>TRBV5-1|TRBJ2-7
CASSEGQGASYEQYF
>TRBV10-3|TRBJ2-7
CAISNGQGLFYEQYF
>TRBV7-3|TRBJ1-2
CASSPLGGGSGYGYTF
>TRBV15|TRBJ2-7
CATSRDGESYF
>TRBV15|TRBJ2-7
CATSSRGGSYEQYF
>TRBV9|TRBJ2-3
CASSATSGTTQDTQYF
>TRBV27|TRBJ2-7
CASSFSPVGEQYF
>TRBV2|TRBJ2-7
CASRIRTVGAYEQYF
>TRBV19|TRBJ2-5
CASRIQGRGQATQYF
>TRBV13|TRBJ2-7
CASSPLGVGGEQYF
>TRBV27|TRBJ1-6
CASSLAGGAYYNSPLHF
>TRBV5-1|TRBJ2-3
CASSSGQGALINTQYF
>TRBV12-3/TRBV12-4|TRBJ2-1
CASSLGTGLEQFF
>TRBV28|TRBJ2-1
CASSLWLTYEQFF
>TRBV24-1|TRBJ2-3
CATSDSDRISTDTQYF
>TRBV15|TRBJ1-1
CATSEELNTEAFF
>TRBV10-3|TRBJ2-1
CASSLLAGGQPAYNEQFF
>TRBV5-6|TRBJ1-1
CASSPTENTEAFF
>TRBV10-3|TRBJ1-3
CAISGQGVGNTIYF
>TRBV29-1|TRBJ2-2
CSVLQGTTGELFF
>TRBV5-8|TRBJ2-2
CASSLGARGKDGELFF